The 8 T cell receptor beta chains reported below all come from one sample, sequenced in a study of control samples from healthy donors and cancer patients. This table comes from immunoSEQ multiplex PCR, and its TCRdb copy is limited to in-frame clones, with some not included. The sample lists roughly 98,000 clones; about four fifths were seen once. Sequencing was performed on blood. The origin of the receptors is a woman aged 60-75 years in good health.

This clone was detected many times. The chain uses TRBV7-6 and TRBJ1-1; possibly TRBD1 for D (5 bases). Looked up from germline, CDR1 is SGHVS and CDR2 is FNYEAQ. CDR3 size: 15 residues. V was cut by 5 bases and J by 6 bases, with 19 bases left in between. The DNA for the CDR3 is TGTGCCAGCAGCCCAAGTACTCAGGGTACGGCTGAAGCTTTCTTT. Encoded protein: CASSPSTQGTAEAFF.

V usage is TRBV19 and J usage is TRBJ1-2, with D possibly TRBD1 on 6 matching bases. The germline V gene has CDR1 LNHDA and CDR2 SQIVND (reference sequence). Trimming pared 4 bases from V and 7 bases from J, leaving 10 bases between. The CDR3 is made up of 12 amino acids. This CDR3 reads CASSKQGRGYTF. CDR3 DNA sequence: TGTGCCAGTAGTAAACAGGGTCGTGGCTACACCTTC.

The chain combines TRBV11-2 with TRBJ2-7, with a possible D match to TRBD1 (6 bases). The germline CDR1 and CDR2 sequences are SGHAT and FQNNGV. The CDR3 is made up of 12 amino acids. Trimming took off 5 bases at V and 3 bases at J, with 8 bases between the two ends. The CDR3 nucleotides are TGTGCCAGCAGCCCACAGGGCTACGAGCAGTACTTC. Encoded protein: CASSPQGYEQYF.

The count of this clone is one. This rearrangement joins TRBV7-2 to TRBJ2-2; 8 bases line up with TRBD2. The CDR3 is 16 residues long. Trimming cost V 6 bases and J 4 bases; bases outside gene matches: 10. CDR1 and CDR2 (germline): SGHTA, FQGNSA. Here the CDR3 reads CASRLTTGGGTGELFF. DNA of the CDR3: TGTGCCAGCAGACTGACGACGGGAGGGGGCACCGGGGAGCTGTTTTTT. The complete variable domain, with remaining parts taken from reference TRBV7-2 and TRBJ2-2, reads GAGVSQSPSNKVTEKGKDVELRCDPISGHTALYWYRQSLGQGLEFLIYFQGNSAPDKSGLPSDRFSAERTGGSVSTLTIQRTQQEDSAVYLCASRLTTGGGTGELFFGEGSRLTVL.

The gene calls are TRBV19 and TRBJ1-5, with TRBD1 identical over 12 bases. The CDR3 runs to 16 residues. The V segment lost 5 bases and the J segment 7 bases; nucleotides outside the gene matches: 9. Germline values: CDR1 LNHDA, CDR2 SQIVND (reference sequence). The CDR3 reads CASSAGQGASVQPQHF. DNA of the CDR3: TGTGCCAGTAGTGCGGGACAGGGGGCGTCGGTACAGCCCCAGCATTTT. Looking up the rest from reference TRBV19 and TRBJ1-5 gives the full variable domain: DGGITQSPKYLFRKEGQNVTLSCEQNLNHDAMYWYRQDPGQGLRLIYYSQIVNDFQKGDIAEGYSVSREKKESFPLTVTSAQKNPTAFYLCASSAGQGASVQPQHFGDGTRLSIL.

The count of this clone is one. The rearrangement links TRBV6-1 to TRBJ2-1; D might be TRBD2 (5 bases). This CDR3 contains 15 residues. V lost 0 bases to trimming and J lost 9 bases, with 15 bases between them. Germline CDR1 is MNHNS and CDR2 is SASEGT. The CDR3 nucleotides read TGTGCCAGCAGTGAAGCTGCGGTGGGAGTGGGTGAGCAGTTCTTC. Translated, it gives CASSEAAVGVGEQFF.

In this sample, this clone turned up a few times. DNA for the CDR3: TGCAGCGTTGTACAGCATACGCAGTATTTT. Amino acids: CSVVQHTQYF. This chain links TRBV29-1 with TRBJ2-3; no firm D call. Trimming took off 4 bases at V and 7 bases at J, with 6 bases between the two ends. This CDR3 contains 10 residues. Germline CDR1 reads SQVTM; CDR2 reads ANQGSEA.

V is TRBV6-5 and J is TRBJ2-7, with a possible D match to TRBD2 (6 bases). V lost 6 bases, J lost 6 bases, and 9 bases lay in between. The germline V gene has CDR1 MNHEY and CDR2 SVGAGI. The CDR3 runs to 11 residues. Here the CDR3 DNA reads TGTGCCAGCAGGGAGGGGTTCGAGCAGTACTTC. Translating gives CASREGFEQYF.